This T cell receptor (beta chain) is from a study of CD8+CD57+ T cells in acquired aplastic anemia. Turning to the study itself: Yields of DNA that came from sorted CD4+ and CD8+ cells averaged roughly 3.3 ug. The average read count for CD4+ cells in healthy donors was some 9.9 million.

Genomic DNA, the template, was used for profiling of the TCR beta VDJ and CDR3. In TCRdb, the reads were re-called with MiXCR into one record per CDR3 protein. The sample includes roughly 170,000 distinct CDR3 sequences, 63% of them seen just once. The study's findings and limits: Shared by patients and controls, 25 to 35 CD8+ CDR3s were abundant in patients. Between patients and controls, CD8+ Simpson's diversity did not vary significantly.

Points on this clonotype: The antigen remains unidentified.

V was cut by 7 bases and J by 5 bases, with 20 bases left in between. The CDR3 totals 16 residues. Per the germline V gene, CDR1 is KGHDR and CDR2 is SFDVKD. Sequenced: sorted CD4+, CD8+, or CD8+CD57+ T cells (not recorded which) from PBMCs. This rearrangement joins TRBV24-1 to TRBJ2-1, with D uncertain. The source is a human donor in good health. The DNA of the CDR3 is TGTGCCACCAGCCCCAGTAGCCTGCTTTTTAACAATGAGCAGTTCTTC. Translation: CATSPSSLLFNNEQFF.